The clone carrying this TCR beta chain was observed a handful of times. The data are from a study of blood T cell repertoires in COVID-19. On the study more broadly: Sample material is recorded as cDNA or gDNA derived from T cells, B-cell-depleted T cells, or PBMCs.

In germline, CDR1 is SEHNR, CDR2 FQNEAQ (reference sequence). The CDR3 totals 15 residues. Trimming removed 2 bases from V and 0 bases from J, with 9 bases in between. Original methodology: Amplifying reference gene primers gave estimates of nucleated cell counts. Here immunoSEQ multiplex PCR was the method, and the copy in TCRdb shows in-frame clones only, minus some. V and J calls and clone size come straight from that table; D and trimming were deduced from the DNA. Of about 99,000 clones listed, around 83% are singletons. V usage is TRBV7-9 and J usage is TRBJ2-3; D gene unclear. The sample taken for sequencing was peripheral blood. This clonotype was sampled from a man between 65 and 85 years old with active or convalescent COVID-19. CDR3 DNA: TGTGCCAGCAGCTTATCGAGTAAAAGCACAGATACGCAGTATTTT. Its translation: CASSLSSKSTDTQYF.